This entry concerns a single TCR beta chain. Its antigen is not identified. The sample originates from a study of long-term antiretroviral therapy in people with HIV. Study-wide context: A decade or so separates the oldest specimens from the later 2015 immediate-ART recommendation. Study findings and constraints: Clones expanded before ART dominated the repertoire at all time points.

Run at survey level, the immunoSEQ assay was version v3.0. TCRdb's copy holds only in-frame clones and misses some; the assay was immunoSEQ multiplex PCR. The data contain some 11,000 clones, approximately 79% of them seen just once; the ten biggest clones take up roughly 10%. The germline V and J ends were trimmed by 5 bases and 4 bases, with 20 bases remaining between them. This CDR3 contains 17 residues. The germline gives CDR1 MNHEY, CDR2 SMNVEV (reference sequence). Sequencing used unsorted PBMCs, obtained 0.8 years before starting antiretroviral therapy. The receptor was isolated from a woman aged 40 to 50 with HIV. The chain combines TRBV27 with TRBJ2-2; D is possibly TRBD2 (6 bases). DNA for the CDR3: TGTGCCAGCAGTCAGAGGACTACCGCTCAAAGCACCGGGGAGCTGTTTTTT. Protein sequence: CASSQRTTAQSTGELFF.